This entry describes one TCR beta chain. Here immunoSEQ multiplex PCR was the method, and the copy in TCRdb shows in-frame clones only, minus some. The data hold some 140,000 clones, with approximately 82% observed a single time. This specimen comes from a study of blood T cell repertoires in COVID-19. Trimming at V came to 0 bases and at J to 12 bases, leaving 7 bases not matched to a gene. The germline CDR1 and CDR2 sequences are SGHAT and FQNNGV. CDR3 length equals 15 residues. This clonotype originated in a man aged 60 to 69 who had recovered from COVID-19. The gene calls are TRBV11-2 and TRBJ2-1, with TRBD2 matching 11 bases. The sequenced sample consisted of peripheral blood. CDR3 amino acids: CASSLDRLAGGRQFF. As DNA, the CDR3 is TGTGCCAGCAGCTTAGATCGCCTAGCGGGAGGACGGCAGTTCTTC.